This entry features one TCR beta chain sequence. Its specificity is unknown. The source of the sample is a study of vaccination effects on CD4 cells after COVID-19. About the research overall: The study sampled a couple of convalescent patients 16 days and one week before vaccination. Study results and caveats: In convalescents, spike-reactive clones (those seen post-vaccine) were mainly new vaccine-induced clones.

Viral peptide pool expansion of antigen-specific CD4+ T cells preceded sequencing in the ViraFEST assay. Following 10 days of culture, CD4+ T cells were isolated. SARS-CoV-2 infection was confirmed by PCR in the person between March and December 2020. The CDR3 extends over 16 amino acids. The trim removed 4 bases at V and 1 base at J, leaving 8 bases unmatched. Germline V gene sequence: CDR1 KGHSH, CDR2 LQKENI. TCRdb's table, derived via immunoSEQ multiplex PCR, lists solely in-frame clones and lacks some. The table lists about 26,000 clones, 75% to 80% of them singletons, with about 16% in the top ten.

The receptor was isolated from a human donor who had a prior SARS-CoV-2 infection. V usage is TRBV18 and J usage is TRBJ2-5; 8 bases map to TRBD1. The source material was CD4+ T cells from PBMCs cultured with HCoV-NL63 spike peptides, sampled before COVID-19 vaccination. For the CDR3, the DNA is TGTGCCAGCTCACTCGGGACAGGTTTATTCCAAGAGACCCAGTACTTC. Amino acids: CASSLGTGLFQETQYF. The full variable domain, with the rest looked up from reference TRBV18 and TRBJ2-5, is NAGVMQNPRHLVRRRGQEARLRCSPMKGHSHVYWYRQLPEEGLKFMVYLQKENIIDESGMPKERFSAEFPKEGPSILRIQQVVRGDSAAYFCASSLGTGLFQETQYFGPGTRLLVL.